This T cell receptor (beta chain) was captured in a study of shared clonotypes between healthy human individuals. Clones were sequenced by immunoSEQ multiplex PCR, and TCRdb holds only the in-frame ones, with some missing. The sample holds 650,000 to 700,000 clones; less than 95% are singletons and the top ten take 30% to 40%. The CDR3 is 11 residues long. CDR1 and CDR2 from the germline V gene are SNHLY and FYNNEI. V was pared by 8 bases and J by 4 bases, with 8 bases between. The J gene is TRBJ1-1, the V gene TRBV2; no clear D. Material for sequencing was memory CD8+ T cells from PBMCs. Subset specified: CD45RO+ cells pooled with CCR7-negative TemRA cells. The receptor comes from a young man in good health. Some clones in this sample may be carry-over from other donors' samples. Written as DNA, the CDR3 is TGTGCCAGCCACAGTACCACTGAAGCTTTCTTT. Amino acid sequence: CASHSTTEAFF.